Listed here are 32 T cell receptor beta chains from one sample, sequenced in a study of blood T cells in healthy people across ages. A second PCR of roughly 7 to 11 cycles used a sample-barcoded 5' primer and a J-beta primer mix. TCRdb called the 5' RACE reads again in MiXCR, with one record for every CDR3 protein. The table has 1.5 million to 2 million distinct CDR3 sequences, around 40% seen once. Material: blood. These receptors were obtained from a human donor in good health.

This clonotype was seen a few times. The chain joins TRBV21-1 to TRBJ2-7; the DNA was not used to check the table's D call, TRBD2. TRBV21-1 is listed as a pseudogene. The CDR3 consists of 14 residues. CDR3 in DNA: TGTGCCAGCAGCAAAGGGAGGGCAGCCTACGAGCAGTACTTC. Translating gives CASSKGRAAYEQYF.

This clonotype was observed a handful of times. This chain links TRBV28 with TRBJ2-6, with TRBD1 matching 7 bases. V shed 10 bases and J 4 bases; nucleotides not matched to a gene: 7. The CDR3 totals 14 residues. CDR1 and CDR2 from the germline V gene are MDHEN and SYDVKM. CDR3 sequence: CATHTGAGANVLTF. DNA of the CDR3: TGTGCCACCCACACAGGGGCCGGGGCCAACGTCCTGACTTTC.

Worth noting for this clonotype: A much larger clone differs by one base, so this may be a read error. V usage is TRBV29-1 and J usage is TRBJ2-7; a weak D match, TRBD1 (6 bases). CDR1 and CDR2 (germline): SQVTM, ANQGSEA. This CDR3 is built from 12 residues. CDR3 nucleotide sequence: TGCGGCGCGGGCCCCCAGGGGTACGAGCAGTACTTC. Amino acid sequence: CGAGPQGYEQYF.

This clonotype was detected only a few times. The chain links TRBV7-2 to TRBJ2-5; 14 positions match TRBD2. From germline, CDR1 is SGHTA and CDR2 FQGNSA. There are 16 residues in the CDR3. Germline trimming cut 4 bases from V and 1 base from J; bases unmatched to any gene: 2. The CDR3 DNA reads as TGTGCCAGCAGCTATGGACTAGCGGGGGGCCAAGAGACCCAGTACTTC. Amino acid sequence: CASSYGLAGGQETQYF.

The chain combines TRBV18 with TRBJ2-1, with 7 positions matching TRBD1. Germline V gene sequence: CDR1 KGHSH, CDR2 LQKENI. The trim removed 2 bases at V and 10 bases at J, leaving 5 bases unmatched. This CDR3 has 13 amino acids. The DNA for the CDR3 is TGTGCCAGCTCACCAGGACAGGTGTACGAGCAGTTCTTC. It yields the protein CASSPGQVYEQFF.

There are a few counts of this clonotype. The V and J genes are TRBV7-3 and TRBJ2-1, with D uncertain. Per the germline V gene, CDR1 is SGHTA and CDR2 is FQGTGA. The V end was cut by 3 bases, the J end by 5 bases, with 14 bases between. The CDR3 is 15 residues long. The CDR3 nucleotides are TGTGCCAGCAGCTTCGTTGGGGATCTACACAATGAGCAGTTCTTC. Amino acids: CASSFVGDLHNEQFF.

This chain connects TRBV4-1 to TRBJ1-1; 8 bases align to TRBD1. V shed 3 bases, J shed 6 bases, and the junction held 9 bases outside the gene matches. In germline, CDR1 is MGHRA, CDR2 YSYEKL. The CDR3 runs 15 residues. The CDR3 bases are TGCGCCAGCAGCCATTCGGACAGGGTTGTGGCTGAAGCTTTCTTT. Protein product: CASSHSDRVVAEAFF.

This clonotype was counted between two and nine times. The V call is TRBV4-1, the J call TRBJ2-5; no definite D call. From germline, CDR1 is MGHRA and CDR2 YSYEKL. Trimming left V 0 bases short and J 2 bases short, with 10 bases between. The CDR3 length is 15 residues. The CDR3 reads CASSQDRLLQETQYF. The DNA of the CDR3 is TGCGCCAGCAGCCAAGATAGACTCTTGCAAGAGACCCAGTACTTC.

V and J are TRBV12-3 or TRBV12-4 and TRBJ1-1; D uncertain. CDR3 length equals 14 residues. V lost 3 bases and J 1 base, leaving 9 bases between the germline ends. The CDR3, as DNA: TGTGCCAGCAGTTTTTTGACTTGGAACACTGAAGCTTTCTTT. Translated: CASSFLTWNTEAFF.

This sequence joins TRBV7-2 and TRBJ2-1; TRBD1 matches 9 bases. Germline V gives CDR1 SGHTA, CDR2 FQGNSA. The CDR3 is 16 residues long. The V segment lost 3 bases and the J segment 7 bases; nucleotides outside the gene matches: 10. The CDR3 is CASSFSIGQGRNEQFF. The CDR3, as DNA: TGTGCCAGCAGCTTTTCCATTGGACAGGGGAGGAATGAGCAGTTCTTC.

As to this clonotype: The junction does not match germline at one end; this may be a read error. The J gene is TRBJ2-5, the V gene TRBV24-1; 7 nucleotides match TRBD2. The germline CDR1 and CDR2 sequences are KGHDR and SFDVKD. This CDR3 region has 18 residues. In nucleotides, the CDR3 is TGTGTCACCAGTGATTCCTCATCTGGGGAGGGTTGGGGAGAGACCCAGTACTTC. Its translation: CVTSDSSSGEGWGETQYF.

The V gene is TRBV28, the J gene TRBJ2-7, with 11 positions matching TRBD1. With V trimmed by 8 bases and J by 6 bases, 6 bases remained unmatched. This CDR3 has 13 residues. CDR1 is MDHEN and CDR2 is SYDVKM in the germline V gene. CDR3: CASGQGASGEQYF. The CDR3 DNA sequence: TGTGCCAGCGGACAGGGGGCGAGTGGCGAGCAGTACTTC.

In its sample, this clonotype was seen a few times. V usage is TRBV28 and J usage is TRBJ2-5, with TRBD1 matching over 7 bases. Trimming cost V 1 base and J 6 bases; bases outside gene matches: 17. Germline V gene data show CDR1 as MDHEN and CDR2 as SYDVKM. CDR3 size: 18 residues. The CDR3 DNA sequence: TGTGCCAGCAGTTTATCTATGGGACAGTGGCCGAGGGAGAAGACCCAGTACTTC. Its translation: CASSLSMGQWPREKTQYF.

V is TRBV10-3 and J is TRBJ2-2, with D possibly called TRBD1 or TRBD2 (6 bases each). CDR1 is ENHRY and CDR2 is SYGVKD in the germline V gene. The CDR3 totals 16 residues. The V end was cut by 7 bases, the J end by 6 bases, with 21 bases between. The CDR3 sequence is CAIIRGARNRSGELFF. The DNA of the CDR3 is TGTGCCATCATTAGGGGGGCGCGTAACCGCTCCGGGGAGCTGTTTTTT.

This clonotype has only a few counts. This chain connects TRBV20-1 to TRBJ2-7; D gene unclear. This CDR3 is 15 amino acids long. In germline, CDR1 is DFQATT, CDR2 SNEGSKA (reference sequence). The V and J ends lost 7 bases and 2 bases respectively, with 21 bases between them. This CDR3 is CSVVTWKKNTYEQYF. For the CDR3, the DNA is TGCAGTGTTGTCACCTGGAAAAAAAACACCTACGAGCAGTACTTC.

V and J are TRBV6-2 or TRBV6-3 and TRBJ2-7; tentatively, D is TRBD2 (6 bases). Germline CDR1 and CDR2: MNHEY and SVGEGT. The germline V and J ends were trimmed by 0 bases and 3 bases, with 21 bases remaining between them. This CDR3 is 18 amino acids long. CDR3 DNA sequence: TGTGCCAGCAGTTACTCGATTAGTCCTCTCGGGACTCTCTACGAGCAGTACTTC. Its protein is CASSYSISPLGTLYEQYF.

This clonotype showed up just once. The gene calls are TRBV7-2 and TRBJ2-3; TRBD1 is a possible D gene (6 bases). CDR3 length: 15 amino acids. Looked up from germline, CDR1 is SGHTA and CDR2 is FQGNSA. The germline V and J ends were trimmed by 1 base and 4 bases, with 12 bases remaining between them. For the CDR3, the DNA is TGTGCCAGCAGCTTAGGGGGGCCATGGGCAGATACGCAGTATTTT. It codes for CASSLGGPWADTQYF.

J is TRBJ2-3 and V is TRBV6-2 or TRBV6-3; perhaps TRBD1 as D (5 bases). The V end lost 0 bases, the J end lost 10 bases, and 17 bases lay between the germline ends. The CDR3 is 15 residues long. From germline, CDR1 is MNHEY and CDR2 SVGEGT. CDR3 nucleotides: TGTGCCAGCAGTTACTCGCCTGAAGGGGCCAGGGCGCAGTATTTT. Translation: CASSYSPEGARAQYF.

The chain couples TRBV20-1 to TRBJ2-5, with D unclear. V gave up 1 base and J gave up 0 bases, with 9 bases separating them. There are 14 residues in the CDR3. Germline-derived CDR1 and CDR2 are DFQATT and SNEGSKA (reference sequence). For the CDR3, the DNA is TGCAGTGCTAGAGGTATATGGAACCAAGAGACCCAGTACTTC. It codes for CSARGIWNQETQYF.

This clonotype was counted between two and nine times. V usage is TRBV20-1 and J usage is TRBJ1-4; D unresolved. The V gene lost 0 bases and the J gene lost 8 bases, with 16 bases spanning the gap. Germline V lookup: CDR1 DFQATT, CDR2 SNEGSKA (reference sequence). There are 15 residues in the CDR3. CDR3 amino acids: CSARDLRQLGEKLFF. In DNA, the CDR3 is TGCAGTGCTAGAGATCTAAGACAACTGGGGGAAAAACTGTTTTTT.

The V gene is TRBV7-2, the J gene TRBJ1-2; D perhaps matches TRBD1 (6 bases). Germline V lookup: CDR1 SGHTA, CDR2 FQGNSA. V lost 6 bases, J lost 3 bases, and 11 bases lay in between. The CDR3 runs to 13 residues. The CDR3 coding sequence is TGTGCCAGCAGGAAAACAGGGCACTATGGCTACACCTTC. As protein: CASRKTGHYGYTF.

The chain joins TRBV28 to TRBJ2-3, with 11 bases fitting TRBD1. The CDR3 is 15 amino acids. CDR1 is MDHEN, CDR2 SYDVKM, per germline. V gave up 2 bases and J gave up 7 bases; unmatched junction bases: 5. DNA for the CDR3: TGTGCCAGCAGTTTAAGCGGACAGGGGGCGAATACGCAGTATTTT. It specifies CASSLSGQGANTQYF.

The rearrangement joins TRBV20-1 to TRBJ1-2, with 7 bases lining up with TRBD1. Germline lookup yields CDR1 DFQATT and CDR2 SNEGSKA (reference sequence). The J segment lost 6 bases and the V segment lost 0 bases, leaving 10 bases of the junction unmatched. This CDR3 has 15 amino acids. CDR3 in DNA: TGCAGTGCTAGAGATGTTTCGAGGGGGCAGGATGGCTACACCTTC. Protein sequence: CSARDVSRGQDGYTF.

This chain links TRBV7-9 with TRBJ2-1; D gene ambiguous. The J call is uncertain, as TRBJ2-7 better fits the DNA end. The CDR3 contains 16 residues. CDR1 SEHNR and CDR2 FQNEAQ come from the germline V gene (reference sequence). The CDR3 loop reads CASSLGAQYDPYEQYF. CDR3 nucleotides: TGTGCCAGCAGCTTAGGGGCACAGTACGATCCCTACGAGCAGTACTTC.

The gene calls are TRBV7-3 and TRBJ2-6; D remains ambiguous. The CDR3 contains 15 residues. Germline-derived CDR1 and CDR2 are SGHTA and FQGTGA. Trimming removed 5 bases from V and 0 bases from J, with 8 bases in between. CDR3 residues: CASSNHLSGANVLTF. CDR3 DNA sequence: TGTGCCAGCAGCAATCATCTCTCTGGGGCCAACGTCCTGACTTTC.

The gene calls are TRBV7-2 and TRBJ1-6; a possible D gene is TRBD1 (5 bases). Trimming cost V 5 bases and J 6 bases, with 14 bases left between them. Germline lookup yields CDR1 SGHTA and CDR2 FQGNSA. The CDR3 covers 15 residues. This CDR3 is CASSPPGWTNSPLHF. The DNA of the CDR3 is TGTGCCAGCAGCCCCCCAGGGTGGACTAATTCACCCCTCCACTTT.

The sample holds many counts of this clonotype. This chain joins TRBV7-2 and TRBJ2-7; tentative D call: TRBD2 (6 bases). V lost 6 bases and J 0 bases, leaving 12 bases between the germline ends. The CDR3 consists of 14 residues. Germline-derived CDR1 and CDR2 are SGHTA and FQGNSA. Written as DNA, the CDR3 is TGTGCCAGCAGTTTGGGGGGATTCTCCTACGAGCAGTACTTC. Its protein product is CASSLGGFSYEQYF.

The chain is built from TRBV15 and TRBJ1-1; D gene uncertain. The ends were cut back, 3 bases at V and 0 bases at J, with 8 bases in the middle. The CDR3 has 14 residues. From germline, CDR1 is LNHNV and CDR2 YYDKDF (reference sequence). CDR3 in amino acids: CATSRDPMNTEAFF. In nucleotides, the CDR3 is TGTGCCACCAGCAGGGACCCTATGAACACTGAAGCTTTCTTT.

This clonotype was seen more than once but under ten times. The chain carries TRBV12-3 or TRBV12-4 and TRBJ2-7, with D perhaps TRBD1 (6 bases). The V end lost 5 bases, the J end lost 4 bases, and 18 bases lay between the germline ends. The CDR3 has 15 amino acids. The CDR3 DNA follows: TGTGCCAGCAGTCCCCTTGTAGGACAGTTGTACGAGCAGTACTTC. Its protein is CASSPLVGQLYEQYF.

This clonotype was counted between two and nine times. This chain links TRBV28 with TRBJ2-7; D is possibly TRBD1 (5 bases). Trimming took 6 bases from V and 2 from J, leaving 17 bases between them. The V gene's germline CDR1 is MDHEN and CDR2 SYDVKM. This CDR3 spans 15 amino acids. The CDR3 DNA sequence: TGTGCCAGCAGGCTAGGACCAGGGAACCCCTACGAGCAGTACTTC. Amino acids: CASRLGPGNPYEQYF.

This clonotype was counted a few times. The chain links TRBV6-5 to TRBJ2-3, with TRBD1 as a possible D gene (6 bases). The CDR3 is 14 residues long. The germline V gene encodes CDR1 MNHEY and CDR2 SVGAGI. V lost 6 bases to trimming and J lost 7 bases, with 17 bases between them. CDR3 DNA: TGTGCCAGCAGGACGACAACAGGGACCCATACGCAGTATTTT. It codes for CASRTTTGTHTQYF.

The chain couples TRBV12-3 or TRBV12-4 to TRBJ1-5; D might be TRBD1 (5 bases). The CDR3 has 14 residues. The germline V and J ends were trimmed by 6 bases and 1 base, with 10 bases remaining between them. The CDR3 protein is CASRRGESNQPQHF. CDR3 nucleotides: TGTGCCAGCAGGAGGGGAGAGAGCAATCAGCCCCAGCATTTT.